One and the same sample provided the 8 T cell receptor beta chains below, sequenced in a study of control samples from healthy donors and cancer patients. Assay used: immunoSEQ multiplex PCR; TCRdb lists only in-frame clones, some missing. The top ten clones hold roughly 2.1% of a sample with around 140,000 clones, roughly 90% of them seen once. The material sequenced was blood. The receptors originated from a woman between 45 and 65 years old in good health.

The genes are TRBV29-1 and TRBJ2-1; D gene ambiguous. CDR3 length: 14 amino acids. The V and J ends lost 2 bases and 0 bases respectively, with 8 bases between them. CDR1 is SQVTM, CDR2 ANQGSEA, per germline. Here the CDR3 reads CSVEQQTSYNEQFF. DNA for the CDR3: TGCAGCGTTGAACAACAGACCTCCTACAATGAGCAGTTCTTC.

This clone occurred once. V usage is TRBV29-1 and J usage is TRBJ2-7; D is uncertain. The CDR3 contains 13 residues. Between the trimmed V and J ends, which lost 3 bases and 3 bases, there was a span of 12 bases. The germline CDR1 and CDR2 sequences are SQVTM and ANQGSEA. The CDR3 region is CSVEFFGNYEQYF. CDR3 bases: TGCAGCGTTGAGTTTTTTGGAAACTACGAGCAGTACTTC.

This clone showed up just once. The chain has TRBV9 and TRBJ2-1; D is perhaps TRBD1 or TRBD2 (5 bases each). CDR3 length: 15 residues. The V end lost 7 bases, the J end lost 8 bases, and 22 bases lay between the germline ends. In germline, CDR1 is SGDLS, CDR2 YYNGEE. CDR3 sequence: CASSPTGTTGDEQFF. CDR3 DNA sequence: TGTGCCAGCTCCCCAACCGGGACCACAGGAGATGAGCAGTTCTTC.

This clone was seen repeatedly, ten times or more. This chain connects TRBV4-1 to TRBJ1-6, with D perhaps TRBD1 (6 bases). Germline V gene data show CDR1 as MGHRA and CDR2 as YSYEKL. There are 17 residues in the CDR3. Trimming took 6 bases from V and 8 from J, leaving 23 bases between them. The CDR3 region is CASRAPNRESGYSPLHF. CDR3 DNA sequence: TGCGCCAGCAGAGCACCTAACAGGGAGTCCGGGTATTCACCCCTCCACTTT.

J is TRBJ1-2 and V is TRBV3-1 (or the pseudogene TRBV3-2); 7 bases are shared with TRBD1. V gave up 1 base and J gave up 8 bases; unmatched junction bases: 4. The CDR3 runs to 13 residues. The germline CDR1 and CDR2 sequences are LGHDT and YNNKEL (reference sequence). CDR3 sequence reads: CASSQAGGHGYTF. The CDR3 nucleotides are TGTGCCAGCAGCCAAGCAGGGGGTCACGGCTACACCTTC.

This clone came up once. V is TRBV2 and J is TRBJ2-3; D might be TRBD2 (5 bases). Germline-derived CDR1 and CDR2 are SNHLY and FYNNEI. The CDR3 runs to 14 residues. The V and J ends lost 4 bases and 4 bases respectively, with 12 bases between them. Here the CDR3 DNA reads TGTGCCAGCAGTGGCGGGCCTGGGGCAGATACGCAGTATTTT. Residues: CASSGGPGADTQYF.

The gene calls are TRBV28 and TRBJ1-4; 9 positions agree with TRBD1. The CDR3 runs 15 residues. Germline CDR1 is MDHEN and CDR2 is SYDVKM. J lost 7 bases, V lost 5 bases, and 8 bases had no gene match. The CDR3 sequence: CASSTGTGRGEKLFF. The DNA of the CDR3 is TGTGCCAGCAGTACCGGGACAGGGAGGGGTGAAAAACTGTTTTTT.

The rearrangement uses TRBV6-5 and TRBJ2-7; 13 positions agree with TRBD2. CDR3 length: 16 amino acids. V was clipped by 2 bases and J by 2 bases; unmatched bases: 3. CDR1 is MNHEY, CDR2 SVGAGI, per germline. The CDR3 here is CASSYTGTSGTYEQYF. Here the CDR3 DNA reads TGTGCCAGCAGTTACACCGGGACTAGCGGGACCTACGAGCAGTACTTC.